Listed below are T cell receptor beta chains from one sample, sequenced in a study of blood T cell repertoires in COVID-19. Profiling relied on immunoSEQ multiplex PCR, and the TCRdb table lists in-frame clones only, not all of them. The repertoire holds 200,000 to 250,000 clones, with roughly 81% as singletons. Sequencing was carried out using peripheral blood. The receptors originated from a woman older than 75 with COVID-19, enrolled during active disease. The CDR3 runs from the conserved cysteine through the conserved F or W. The D gene is left open where the match is weak. The size of a clone is reported for some rows only, either as once, few or many, or as a class for expanded clones.

clone_size | j_call | d_call | v_call | cdr3_aa | cdr3_nt
. | TRBJ1-1 | . | TRBV18 | CASSPLQESEAFF | TGTGCCAGCTCACCGCTCCAGGAATCTGAAGCTTTCTTT
. | TRBJ2-1 | TRBD2 | TRBV4-3 | CASSQDLLLAGINNEQFF | TGCGCCAGCAGCCAAGATCTATTACTAGCGGGAATCAACAATGAGCAGTTCTTC
. | TRBJ2-1 | . | TRBV19 | CASTPPGREGEQFF | TGTGCCAGTACCCCCCCGGGGAGAGAGGGTGAGCAGTTCTTC
. | TRBJ2-6 | . | TRBV30 | CASRDRPGSGANVLTF | TGTGCCTCGCGGGACCGTCCGGGCTCTGGGGCCAACGTCCTGACTTTC
. | TRBJ2-1 | TRBD2 | TRBV5-8 | CASSSGGLTYYNEQFF | TGTGCCAGCAGCTCGGGGGGACTTACTTACTACAATGAGCAGTTCTTC
. | TRBJ1-1 | . | TRBV24-1 | CATRQTGLSNTEAFF | TGTGCCACCAGACAAACAGGCCTGTCTAACACTGAAGCTTTCTTT
. | TRBJ1-5 | . | TRBV7-8 | CASSFWGSRGGAQPQHF | TGTGCCAGCAGCTTTTGGGGCTCCCGGGGAGGCGCTCAGCCCCAGCATTTT
. | TRBJ1-1 | . | TRBV2 | CASTAGLMNTEAFF | TGTGCCAGCACTGCTGGTCTAATGAACACTGAAGCTTTCTTT
. | TRBJ1-1 | . | TRBV5-1 | CASRPQPSNTEAFF | TGCGCCAGCAGACCACAGCCTTCGAACACTGAAGCTTTCTTT
. | TRBJ2-1 | . | TRBV7-7 | CASSLIERLGSGEQFF | TGTGCTAGCAGCTTAATAGAGCGCCTTGGTTCAGGGGAGCAGTTCTTC
once | TRBJ2-7 | . | TRBV5-1 | CASRGYSRREQYF | TGCGCCAGCAGAGGCTACAGCCGCCGGGAGCAGTACTTC
. | TRBJ2-2 | . | TRBV2 | CASTGLLWGDNTGELFF | TGTGCCAGCACGGGACTGCTGTGGGGCGATAACACCGGGGAGCTGTTTTTT
. | TRBJ1-1 | TRBD1 | TRBV5-1 | CASSSYRDSEAFF | TGCGCCAGCAGCTCTTACCGGGACAGTGAAGCTTTCTTT
. | TRBJ1-3 | . | TRBV2 | CASRHNTNSGNTIYF | TGTGCCAGCAGACACAACACAAACTCTGGAAACACCATATATTTT
few | TRBJ1-6 | . | TRBV19 | CASSIEGTTDSPLHF | TGTGCCAGTAGTATAGAGGGGACAACGGATTCACCCCTCCACTTT
. | TRBJ2-3 | . | TRBV30 | CAWSVGGGTDTQYF | TGTGCCTGGAGTGTAGGGGGAGGCACAGATACGCAGTATTTT
. | TRBJ2-3 | TRBD1 | TRBV24-1 | CATSDLTGGEEDTQYF | TGTGCCACCAGTGATCTCACAGGGGGCGAGGAAGATACGCAGTATTTT
once | TRBJ2-1 | . | TRBV5-1 | CASSLPAGTYNEQFF | TGCGCCAGCAGCTTGCCCGCGGGGACCTACAATGAGCAGTTCTTC
once | TRBJ2-5 | . | TRBV30 | CAWSNRPGFFQETQYF | TGTGCCTGGAGTAACCGACCGGGATTCTTTCAAGAGACCCAGTACTTC
. | TRBJ1-5 | . | TRBV30 | CAWSSSGAQPQHF | TGTGCCTGGAGTTCATCAGGGGCTCAGCCCCAGCATTTT
few | TRBJ1-5 | TRBD1 | TRBV28 | CASSLGTVNGDQPQHF | TGTGCCAGCAGTTTAGGGACAGTAAACGGGGATCAGCCCCAGCATTTT
. | TRBJ2-5 | . | TRBV18 | CASSPTSGETQYF | TGTGCCAGCTCACCGACCTCGGGGGAGACCCAGTACTTC
. | TRBJ2-7 | . | TRBV6-2/TRBV6-3 | CASSYSHPTGEQYF | TGTGCCAGCAGTTACTCCCACCCTACGGGCGAGCAGTACTTC
. | TRBJ2-5 | TRBD2 | TRBV12-5 | CASGLNPLLAGGQETQYF | TGTGCTAGTGGTTTGAACCCCTTACTAGCGGGGGGGCAAGAGACCCAGTACTTC
. | TRBJ1-6 | TRBD1 | TRBV6-5 | CASSSGQGASRLHF | TGTGCCAGCAGTTCCGGACAGGGGGCGTCCCGCCTCCACTTT
. | TRBJ1-6 | . | TRBV5-6 | CASSLGTDNSPLHF | TGTGCCAGCAGCTTGGGGACAGACAATTCACCCCTCCACTTT
. | TRBJ2-2 | . | TRBV6-5 | CASSPPQRTGELFF | TGTGCCAGCAGTCCGCCCCAGAGGACCGGGGAGCTGTTTTTT
. | TRBJ2-1 | TRBD2 | TRBV5-6 | CASSQGLAVLYNEQFF | TGTGCCAGCAGCCAGGGACTAGCGGTCCTCTACAATGAGCAGTTCTTC
. | TRBJ2-2 | . | TRBV11-2 | CASSRGGRDTGELFF | TGTGCCAGCAGCAGGGGGGGTAGAGACACCGGGGAGCTGTTTTTT
once | TRBJ2-7 | . | TRBV5-6 | CASSSEAGLPYEQYF | TGTGCCAGCAGCTCGGAGGCTGGGCTCCCCTACGAGCAGTACTTC
. | TRBJ2-2 | . | TRBV30 | CAWIAGKTGELFF | TGTGCCTGGATTGCGGGGAAAACCGGGGAGCTGTTTTTT
. | TRBJ2-3 | . | TRBV7-9 | CASSLSIAADTQYF | TGTGCCAGCAGCTTAAGTATCGCGGCAGATACGCAGTATTTT
. | TRBJ2-1 | TRBD2 | TRBV11-2 | CASSILTSGDNEQFF | TGTGCCAGCAGCATACTAACTAGCGGCGACAATGAGCAGTTCTTC
few | TRBJ2-3 | TRBD2 | TRBV29-1 | CSVGFSSGRADTQYF | TGCAGCGTGGGATTCTCTAGCGGGAGGGCAGATACGCAGTATTTT
. | TRBJ2-1 | . | TRBV28 | CASGGMTGPYNEQFF | TGTGCCAGCGGGGGGATGACAGGGCCATACAATGAGCAGTTCTTC
. | TRBJ1-2 | TRBD1 | TRBV5-6 | CASSPRTGFYGYTF | TGTGCCAGCAGCCCAAGGACAGGCTTCTATGGCTACACCTTC
. | TRBJ1-4 | TRBD1 | TRBV19 | CASSIRGTGNEKLFF | TGTGCCAGTAGTATACGAGGGACAGGAAATGAAAAACTGTTTTTT
. | TRBJ1-6 | . | TRBV2 | CASSGGPYSPLHF | TGTGCCAGCAGTGGGGGGCCCTATTCACCCCTCCACTTT
. | TRBJ2-3 | . | TRBV6-6 | CASKTDHTDTQYF | TGTGCCAGCAAGACAGACCACACAGATACGCAGTATTTT
. | TRBJ2-1 | TRBD1 | TRBV6-2/TRBV6-3 | CASSRQGAAYNEQFF | TGTGCCAGCAGTCGACAGGGGGCCGCCTACAATGAGCAGTTCTTC
. | TRBJ1-5 | . | TRBV4-1 | CASSQGQGNQPQHF | TGCGCCAGCAGCCAAGGTCAGGGAAATCAGCCCCAGCATTTT
many | TRBJ1-3 | TRBD1 | TRBV7-9 | CASSPKDRGSGNTIYF | TGTGCCAGCAGCCCCAAAGACAGGGGCTCTGGAAACACCATATATTTT
. | TRBJ2-1 | . | TRBV6-2/TRBV6-3 | CASSRVRGPVEQFF | TGTGCCAGCAGCCGAGTTAGAGGCCCGGTTGAGCAGTTCTTC
. | TRBJ2-7 | TRBD2 | TRBV5-1 | CASSFGGGSYEQYF | TGCGCCAGCAGCTTTGGTGGCGGGAGTTACGAGCAGTACTTC
. | TRBJ2-6 | . | TRBV9 | CASSIGWGGPPGANVLTF | TGTGCCAGCAGCATCGGTTGGGGGGGCCCCCCTGGGGCCAACGTCCTGACTTTC
. | TRBJ1-1 | . | TRBV5-6 | CASSFITGTLNTEAFF | TGTGCCAGCAGCTTCATTACCGGGACACTGAACACTGAAGCTTTCTTT
few | TRBJ2-1 | TRBD1 | TRBV3-1/TRBV3-2 | CASSLLGTGRWNEQFF | TGTGCCAGCAGCCTCCTTGGGACAGGGAGGTGGAATGAGCAGTTCTTC
. | TRBJ2-7 | . | TRBV11-3 | CASSLGPGQGSYEQYF | TGTGCCAGCAGCTTGGGTCCGGGGCAGGGGTCCTACGAGCAGTACTTC
. | TRBJ1-1 | . | TRBV19 | CASSRDIMNTEAFF | TGTGCCAGTAGTAGGGACATTATGAACACTGAAGCTTTCTTT
. | TRBJ2-2 | . | TRBV19 | CASSIGGGPTGELFF | TGTGCCAGTAGTATAGGGGGGGGCCCCACCGGGGAGCTGTTTTTT
. | TRBJ1-5 | TRBD1 | TRBV11-2 | CASSLQGAFQPQHF | TGTGCCAGCAGCTTACAGGGGGCTTTTCAGCCCCAGCATTTT
. | TRBJ2-1 | TRBD2 | TRBV24-1 | CATSDSASGRALYEQFF | TGTGCCACCAGTGATTCTGCGAGCGGGAGGGCGTTGTATGAGCAGTTCTTC
. | TRBJ2-7 | . | TRBV6-5 | CATGTRAGGRSEQYF | TGTGCCACTGGGACTAGGGCAGGGGGAAGGTCGGAGCAGTACTTC
. | TRBJ1-2 | TRBD1 | TRBV28 | CASSLTGANYGYTF | TGTGCCAGCAGTTTAACAGGGGCGAACTATGGCTACACCTTC
. | TRBJ1-6 | . | TRBV3-1/TRBV3-2 | CASSQESGRGYNSPLHF | TGTGCCAGCAGCCAAGAGTCAGGGAGGGGGTATAATTCACCCCTCCACTTT